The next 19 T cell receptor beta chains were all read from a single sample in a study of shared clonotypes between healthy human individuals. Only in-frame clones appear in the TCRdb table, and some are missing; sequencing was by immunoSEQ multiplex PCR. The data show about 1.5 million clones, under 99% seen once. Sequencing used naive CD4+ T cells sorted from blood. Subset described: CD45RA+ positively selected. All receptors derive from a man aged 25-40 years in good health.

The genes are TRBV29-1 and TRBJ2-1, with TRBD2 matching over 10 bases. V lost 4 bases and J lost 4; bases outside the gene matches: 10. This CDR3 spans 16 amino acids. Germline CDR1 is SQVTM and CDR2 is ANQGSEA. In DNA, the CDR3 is TGCAGCGTTGCCCGAATCGCTAGCGGGAGATACAATGAGCAGTTCTTC. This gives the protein CSVARIASGRYNEQFF.

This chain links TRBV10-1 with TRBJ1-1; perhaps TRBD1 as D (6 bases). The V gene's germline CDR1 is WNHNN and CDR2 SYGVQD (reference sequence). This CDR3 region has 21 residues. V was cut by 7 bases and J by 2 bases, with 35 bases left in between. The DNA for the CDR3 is TGCGCCAGCAAATTAGTGAGTCCGGGAAGCGGGGAGGGACACAGTAACACTGAAGCTTTCTTT. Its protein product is CASKLVSPGSGEGHSNTEAFF.

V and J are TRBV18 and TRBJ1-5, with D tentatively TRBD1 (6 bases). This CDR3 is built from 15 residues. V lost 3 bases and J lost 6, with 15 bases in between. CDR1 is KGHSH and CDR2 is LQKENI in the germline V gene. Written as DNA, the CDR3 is TGTGCCAGCTCACCCCGAACGGGGGCTAGTCAGCCCCAGCATTTT. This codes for CASSPRTGASQPQHF.

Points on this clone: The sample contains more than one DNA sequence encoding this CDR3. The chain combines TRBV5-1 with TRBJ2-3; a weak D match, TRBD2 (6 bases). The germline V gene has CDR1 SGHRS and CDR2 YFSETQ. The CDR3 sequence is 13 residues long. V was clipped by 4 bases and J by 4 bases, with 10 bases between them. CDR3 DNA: TGCGCCAGCAGCCCGACGGGAGCAGATACGCAGTATTTT. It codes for CASSPTGADTQYF.

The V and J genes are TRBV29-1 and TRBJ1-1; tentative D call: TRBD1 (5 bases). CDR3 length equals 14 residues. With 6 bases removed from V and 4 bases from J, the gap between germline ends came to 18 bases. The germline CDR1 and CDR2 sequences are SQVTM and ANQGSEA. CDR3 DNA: TGCAGCGTCACCGTGGGGGACTTCGGCACTGAAGCTTTCTTT. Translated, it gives CSVTVGDFGTEAFF.

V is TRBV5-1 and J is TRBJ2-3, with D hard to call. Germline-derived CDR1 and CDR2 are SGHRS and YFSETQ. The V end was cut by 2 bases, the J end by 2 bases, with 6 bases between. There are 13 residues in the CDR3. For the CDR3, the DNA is TGCGCCAGCAGCTTTCCCCCCACAGATACGCAGTATTTT. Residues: CASSFPPTDTQYF.

CDR3 DNA sequence: TGTGCCACCAGCAGAGATCGGAGGACAGGAAACACCGGGGAGCTGTTTTTT. This translates into CATSRDRRTGNTGELFF. The V and J genes are TRBV15 and TRBJ2-2; 7 nucleotides align to TRBD1. Germline loops: CDR1 LNHNV, CDR2 YYDKDF (reference sequence). This CDR3 contains 17 residues. The junction had 6 bases not matched to a gene; V was cut back by 0 bases and J by 2 bases.

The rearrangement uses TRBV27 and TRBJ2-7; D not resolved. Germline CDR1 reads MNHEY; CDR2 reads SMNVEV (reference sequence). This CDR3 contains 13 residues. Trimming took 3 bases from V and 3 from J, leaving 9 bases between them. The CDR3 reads CASSFSINYEQYF. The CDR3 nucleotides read TGTGCCAGCAGTTTTAGCATCAACTACGAGCAGTACTTC.

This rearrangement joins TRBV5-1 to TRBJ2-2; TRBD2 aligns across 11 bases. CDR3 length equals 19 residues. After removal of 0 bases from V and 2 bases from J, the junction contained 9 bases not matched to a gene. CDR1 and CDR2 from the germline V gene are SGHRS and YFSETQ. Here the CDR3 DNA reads TGCGCCAGCAGCTTGGACGGGACTAGCGGAACCCGAAACACCGGGGAGCTGTTTTTT. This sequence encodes CASSLDGTSGTRNTGELFF. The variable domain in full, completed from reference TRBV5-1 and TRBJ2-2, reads KAGVTQTPRYLIKTRGQQVTLSCSPISGHRSVSWYQQTPGQGLQFLFEYFSETQRNKGNFPGRFSGRQFSNSRSEMNVSTLELGDSALYLCASSLDGTSGTRNTGELFFGEGSRLTVL.

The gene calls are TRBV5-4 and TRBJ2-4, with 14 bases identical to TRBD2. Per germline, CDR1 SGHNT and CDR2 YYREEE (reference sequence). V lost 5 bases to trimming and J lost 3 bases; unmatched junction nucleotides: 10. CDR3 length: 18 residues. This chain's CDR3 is CASSPGTSGSIVKNIQYF. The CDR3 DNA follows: TGTGCCAGCAGTCCCGGGACTAGCGGGAGTATTGTCAAAAACATTCAGTACTTC. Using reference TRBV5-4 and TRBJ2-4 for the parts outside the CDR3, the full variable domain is ETGVTQSPTHLIKTRGQQVTLRCSSQSGHNTVSWYQQALGQGPQFIFQYYREEENGRGNFPPRFSGLQFPNYSSELNVNALELDDSALYLCASSPGTSGSIVKNIQYFGAGTRLSVL.

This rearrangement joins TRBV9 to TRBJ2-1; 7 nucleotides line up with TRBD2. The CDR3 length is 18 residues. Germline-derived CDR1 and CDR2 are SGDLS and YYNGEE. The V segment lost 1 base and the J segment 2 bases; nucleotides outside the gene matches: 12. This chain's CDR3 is CASSVHFQAGNTYNEQFF. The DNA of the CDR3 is TGTGCCAGCAGCGTACATTTTCAAGCGGGGAACACCTACAATGAGCAGTTCTTC.

This CDR3 is CSVLGTGTGVSGANVLTF. DNA of the CDR3: TGCAGCGTTTTGGGGACCGGGACAGGGGTGTCTGGGGCCAACGTCCTGACTTTC. The chain has TRBV29-1 and TRBJ2-6; 10 nucleotides match TRBD1. The CDR3 sequence is 18 residues long. V trimming: 5 bases; J trimming: 1 base; junction bases outside the gene matches: 11. CDR1 is SQVTM, CDR2 ANQGSEA, per germline.

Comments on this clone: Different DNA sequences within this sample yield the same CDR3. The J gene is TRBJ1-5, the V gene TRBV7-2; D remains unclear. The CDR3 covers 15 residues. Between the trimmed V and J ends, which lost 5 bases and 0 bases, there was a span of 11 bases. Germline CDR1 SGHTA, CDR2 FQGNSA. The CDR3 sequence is CASSLVGGSNQPQHF. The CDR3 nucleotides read TGTGCCAGCAGCCTCGTAGGCGGTAGCAATCAGCCCCAGCATTTT. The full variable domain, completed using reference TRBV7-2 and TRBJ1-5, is GAGVSQSPSNKVTEKGKDVELRCDPISGHTALYWYRQSLGQGLEFLIYFQGNSAPDKSGLPSDRFSAERTGGSVSTLTIQRTQQEDSAVYLCASSLVGGSNQPQHFGDGTRLSIL.

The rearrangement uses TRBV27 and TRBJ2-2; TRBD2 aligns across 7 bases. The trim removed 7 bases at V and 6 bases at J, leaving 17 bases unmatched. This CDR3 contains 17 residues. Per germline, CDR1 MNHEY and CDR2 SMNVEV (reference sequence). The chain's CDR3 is CASKERMAGVFPGELFF. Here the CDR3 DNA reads TGTGCCAGCAAGGAGCGAATGGCGGGAGTCTTCCCCGGGGAGCTGTTTTTT.

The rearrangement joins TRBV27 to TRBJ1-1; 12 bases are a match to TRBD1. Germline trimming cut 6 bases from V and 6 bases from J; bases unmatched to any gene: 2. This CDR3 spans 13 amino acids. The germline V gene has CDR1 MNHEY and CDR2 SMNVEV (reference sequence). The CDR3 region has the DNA TGTGCCAGCAGGGGGACAGGGGGCCCTGAAGCTTTCTTT. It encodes CASRGTGGPEAFF.

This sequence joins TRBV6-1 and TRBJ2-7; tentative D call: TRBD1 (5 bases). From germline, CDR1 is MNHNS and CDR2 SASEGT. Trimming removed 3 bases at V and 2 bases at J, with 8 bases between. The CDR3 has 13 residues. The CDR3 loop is CASSENRPYEQYF. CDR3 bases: TGTGCCAGCAGTGAGAACAGGCCCTACGAGCAGTACTTC.

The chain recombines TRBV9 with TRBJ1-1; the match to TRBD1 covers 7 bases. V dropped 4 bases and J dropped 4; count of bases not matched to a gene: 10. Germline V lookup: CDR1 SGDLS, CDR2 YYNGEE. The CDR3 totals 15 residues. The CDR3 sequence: CASSPSDREGTEAFF. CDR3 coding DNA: TGTGCCAGCAGCCCAAGTGACAGGGAGGGCACTGAAGCTTTCTTT.

The CDR3 nucleotides read TGTGCCAGCAGCGTAGCTACAGGCGCCTCTGGAAACACCATATATTTT. Amino acids: CASSVATGASGNTIYF. The chain is built from TRBV9 and TRBJ1-3; perhaps TRBD1 as D (5 bases). Trimming shortened V by 0 bases and J by 0 bases, and 10 bases separated the two germline ends. Germline V gives CDR1 SGDLS, CDR2 YYNGEE. The CDR3 totals 16 residues.

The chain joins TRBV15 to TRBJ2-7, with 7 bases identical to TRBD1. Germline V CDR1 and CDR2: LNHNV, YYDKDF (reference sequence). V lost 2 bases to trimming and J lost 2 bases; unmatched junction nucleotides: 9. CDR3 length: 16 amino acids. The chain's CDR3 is CATSRLGQARPYEQYF. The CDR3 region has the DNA TGTGCCACCAGCAGACTCGGACAGGCAAGACCCTACGAGCAGTACTTC. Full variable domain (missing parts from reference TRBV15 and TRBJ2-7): DAMVIQNPRYQVTQFGKPVTLSCSQTLNHNVMYWYQQKSSQAPKLLFHYYDKDFNNEADTPDNFQSRRPNTSFCFLDIRSPGLGDTAMYLCATSRLGQARPYEQYFGPGTRLTVT.